A selection of T cell receptor beta chains follows, all from one sample in a study of Graves' ophthalmopathy and Graves' hyperthyroidism. TCRdb independently ran MiXCR on the multiplex PCR reads; one entry per CDR3 protein. In the table there are about 550,000 distinct CDR3 sequences, less than 45% of which are singletons. Sequenced input: peripheral blood or thyroid tissue (not recorded which). These receptors all stem from an adult man with Graves' hyperthyroidism. Each CDR3 is given with its conserved first and last residue. The D gene is left open where the match is weak. For some rows the clone size is stated as once, few or many, or as a class when expanded; others skip it.

J,D,size,V,CDR3,DNA
TRBJ1-1,-,-,TRBV7-8,CASSLTGLRDEAFF,TGTGCCAGCAGCTTAACGGGGTTACGGGATGAAGCTTTCTTT
TRBJ2-5,-,-,TRBV10-3,CASSYMGEQETQYF,TGTGCCAGCAGTTACATGGGGGAGCAAGAGACCCAGTACTTC
TRBJ1-1,-,many,TRBV7-9,CASSPTGRGTEAFF,TGTGCCAGCAGCCCGACGGGGAGGGGGACTGAAGCTTTCTTT
TRBJ2-3,-,-,TRBV2,CASSPPADTQYF,TGTGCCAGCAGCCCCCCGGCAGATACGCAGTATTTT
TRBJ2-1,-,-,TRBV24-1,CATSESGGEKIDEQFF,TGTGCCACCAGTGAGTCAGGAGGGGAAAAGATCGATGAGCAGTTCTTC
TRBJ1-4,-,-,TRBV10-3,CASSYPSQPRSTNEKLFF,TGTGCCAGCAGTTACCCTAGCCAGCCCCGTTCAACTAATGAAAAACTGTTTTTT
TRBJ2-7,TRBD2,-,TRBV29-1,CSVLAGAFYNEQCF,TGCAGCGTTTTAGCGGGGGCCTTCTACAATGAGCAGTGCTTC
TRBJ1-6,TRBD1,-,TRBV20-1,CSAVRGGDNSPLHF,TGCAGTGCGGTCAGGGGGGGCGATAATTCACCCCTCCACTTT
TRBJ2-2,-,-,TRBV15,CATSTRGQSNTGEQFF,TGTGCCACCAGCACCCGAGGACAGTCGAACACCGGGGAGCAGTTTTTT
TRBJ2-7,TRBD1,many,TRBV7-2,CASSSRGQGFGYEQYF,TGTGCCAGCAGCTCTAGGGGACAGGGGTTCGGATACGAGCAGTACTTC
TRBJ1-2,TRBD1,many,TRBV12-3/TRBV12-4,CASSIDRDGGYTF,TGTGCCAGCAGTATAGACAGGGATGGTGGCTACACCTTC
TRBJ2-2,-,-,TRBV24-1,CATGSRAYTGELFF,TGTGCCACCGGCTCCAGGGCGTACACCGGGGAGCTGTTTTTT
TRBJ1-2,-,-,TRBV29-1,CSVAKRAHTYGYTF,TGCAGCGTTGCTAAACGGGCTCACACCTATGGCTACACCTTC
TRBJ2-7,-,once,TRBV29-1,CASSQARHYEQYF,TGTGCCAGCAGCCAAGCCCGGCACTACGAGCAGTACTTC
TRBJ1-5,-,many,TRBV5-1,CASSLGGEGYQPQHF,TGCGCCAGCAGCTTGGGGGGGGAGGGCTATCAGCCCCAGCATTTT
TRBJ1-2,-,-,TRBV6-5,CASSYGGGASYGYTF,TGTGCCAGCAGTTATGGGGGAGGAGCTAGCTATGGCTACACCTTC
TRBJ2-5,-,-,TRBV29-1,CSVLLAETQYF,TGCAGCGTACTCTTAGCGGAGACCCAGTACTTC
TRBJ1-2,-,-,TRBV2,CASSTDSFSYGYTF,TGTGCCAGCAGCACGGACAGTTTCAGCTATGGCTACACCTTC
TRBJ1-2,-,-,TRBV29-1,CSAPDTLYGYTF,TGCAGCGCCCCGGACACCCTCTATGGCTACACCTTC
TRBJ2-6,TRBD2,-,TRBV7-3,CASSLRLAGPGSGANVLTF,TGTGCCAGCAGCCTCAGACTAGCGGGGCCGGGCTCTGGGGCCAACGTCCTGACTTTC
TRBJ2-7,TRBD2,-,TRBV5-1,CASSFGGDRYNEQYF,TGCGCCAGCAGCTTCGGGGGGGATCGGTACAATGAGCAGTACTTC
TRBJ2-5,-,-,TRBV29-1,CSLGQLETQYF,TGCAGCCTCGGACAGTTAGAGACCCAGTACTTC
TRBJ2-5,TRBD2,-,TRBV29-1,CSVELAGETQYF,TGCAGCGTTGAACTAGCGGGAGAGACCCAGTACTTC
TRBJ2-7,-,-,TRBV2,CASSYWNTRYEQYF,TGTGCCAGCAGTTACTGGAACACCCGCTACGAGCAGTACTTC
TRBJ1-1,-,-,TRBV12-3/TRBV12-4,CASGEFSTEAFF,TGTGCTAGTGGTGAGTTTAGCACTGAAGCTTTCTTT
TRBJ2-2,-,-,TRBV3-1,CASSQAPGELFF,TGTGCCAGCAGCCAAGCTCCCGGGGAGCTGTTTTTT
TRBJ1-4,-,many,TRBV15,CATSRVGSTNEKLFF,TGTGCCACCAGCAGAGTAGGGTCAACTAATGAAAAACTGTTTTTT
TRBJ1-1,-,-,TRBV30,CAWSGDRAEAFF,TGTGCCTGGAGCGGAGACAGAGCCGAGGCTTTCTTT
TRBJ1-2,-,-,TRBV20-1,CSARASGRDGYTF,TGCAGTGCTAGAGCTAGCGGGAGGGACGGCTACACCTTC